This T cell receptor beta chain was retrieved from a study of blood T cell repertoires in COVID-19. Background on the study: Samples taken during acute and convalescent COVID-19 were collected in the United States, Italy and Spain.

As handled by the study authors: Estimation of nucleated cell counts relied on the amplification of reference gene primers. This table comes from immunoSEQ multiplex PCR, and its TCRdb copy is limited to in-frame clones, with some not included. V and J calls and clone size are those listed in that table; D and trimming were worked out from the DNA. The sample includes more than 20,000 clones, around 91% of them seen just once. From germline, CDR1 is SGHDN and CDR2 FVKESK. The V end was cut by 4 bases, the J end by 3 bases, with 16 bases between. The CDR3 runs 15 residues. The genes are TRBV14 and TRBJ2-7; unclear D gene. The receptor was derived from a man aged 65-85 years with acute or convalescent COVID-19. Sequenced material: peripheral blood. CDR3 region: CASSLKKWANYEQYF. DNA for the CDR3: TGTGCCAGCAGCCTCAAGAAATGGGCTAACTACGAGCAGTACTTC.